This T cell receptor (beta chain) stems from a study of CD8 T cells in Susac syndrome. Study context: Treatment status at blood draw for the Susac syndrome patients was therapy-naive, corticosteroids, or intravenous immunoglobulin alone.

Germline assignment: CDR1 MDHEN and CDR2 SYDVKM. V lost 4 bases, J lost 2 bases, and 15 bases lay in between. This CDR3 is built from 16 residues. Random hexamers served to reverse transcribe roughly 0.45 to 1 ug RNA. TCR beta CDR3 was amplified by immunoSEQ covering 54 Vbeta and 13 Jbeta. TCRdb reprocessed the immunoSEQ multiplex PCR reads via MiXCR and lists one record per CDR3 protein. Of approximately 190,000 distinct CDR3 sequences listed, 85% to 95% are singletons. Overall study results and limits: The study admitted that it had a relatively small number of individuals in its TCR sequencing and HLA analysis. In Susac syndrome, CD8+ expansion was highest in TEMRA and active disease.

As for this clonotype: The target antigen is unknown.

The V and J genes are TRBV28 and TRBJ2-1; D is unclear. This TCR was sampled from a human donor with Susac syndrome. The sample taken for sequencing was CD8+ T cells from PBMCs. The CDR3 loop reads CASSWLKGSPYNEQFF. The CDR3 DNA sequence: TGTGCCAGCAGTTGGCTGAAGGGCTCGCCCTACAATGAGCAGTTCTTC.